The 2 T cell receptor beta chains below were found in one sample sequenced in a study of graft-versus-host responses after intestinal transplantation. These TCRs' antigens remain unknown. This table comes from immunoSEQ multiplex PCR, and its TCRdb copy is limited to in-frame clones, with some not included. The sample has 85,000 to 100,000 clones; roughly nine tenths are singletons. Specimen: unstimulated CD4+ T cells sorted from spleen or lymph node cells, collected before intestinal transplant. These TCRs come from a human donor who received an intestinal transplant.

This rearrangement joins TRBV10-1 to TRBJ2-1, with a tentative D call TRBD1 (6 bases). There are 16 residues in the CDR3. Trimming shortened V by 0 bases and J by 0 bases, and 9 bases separated the two germline ends. Germline V gives CDR1 WNHNN, CDR2 SYGVQD (reference sequence). CDR3: CASSESGQPSYNEQFF. Written as DNA, the CDR3 is TGCGCCAGCAGTGAGTCGGGACAACCCTCCTACAATGAGCAGTTCTTC.

The chain combines TRBV2 with TRBJ1-3; tentatively, D is TRBD1 (5 bases). From germline, CDR1 is SNHLY and CDR2 FYNNEI. Trimming pared 4 bases from V and 0 bases from J, leaving 13 bases between. This CDR3 comprises 16 residues. Written as DNA, the CDR3 is TGTGCCAGCAGTGTAAAGGTCGGGGGCTCTGGAAACACCATATATTTT. It is translated as CASSVKVGGSGNTIYF.